This T cell receptor beta chain stems from a study of CD8+CD57+ T cells in acquired aplastic anemia. The table lists this clonotype with a few counts. Genomic DNA, the template, was used for profiling of the TCR beta VDJ and CDR3. Using its own MiXCR run on the reads, TCRdb lists one record per CDR3 protein. The data contain approximately 470,000 distinct CDR3 sequences, 25% to 40% of them seen just once; the ten biggest clones take up less than 1%. The CDR3 runs to 14 residues. CDR1 is SGDLS and CDR2 is YYNGEE in the germline V gene. Deletions cut 3 bases from V and 0 bases from J, with 10 bases between. Previously, flow cytometry had revealed CD8+CD57+ cell expansion in the patients chosen for sequencing.

Sequenced sample: sorted CD4+, CD8+, or CD8+CD57+ T cells (not recorded which) from PBMCs. The receptor comes from a human donor with aplastic anemia. V gene TRBV9 combines with J gene TRBJ2-7, with D perhaps given as TRBD1 or TRBD2 (5 bases each). CDR3 protein: CASSAGPNSYEQYF. Here the CDR3 DNA reads TGTGCCAGCAGCGCGGGACCTAACTCCTACGAGCAGTACTTC.